This TCR beta chain was sequenced for a study of blood T cell repertoires in COVID-19. CDR1 is SGHNT, CDR2 YYREEE, per germline (reference sequence). V gave up 0 bases and J gave up 3 bases, with 10 bases separating them. The CDR3 has 14 amino acids. The sample holds a few counts of this clone. How the authors handled the data: Estimation of nucleated cell counts was performed using reference gene primer amplification. Clones were read by immunoSEQ multiplex PCR, and TCRdb kept only the in-frame ones, dropping some. V and J calls and clone size follow that table, whereas D and trimming were derived from the DNA. The sample yields some 140,000 clones, 70% to 90% seen once.

This TCR was sampled from a man between 65 and 80 years old with active COVID-19. The material sequenced was peripheral blood. This rearrangement joins TRBV5-4 to TRBJ2-7; tentatively, D is TRBD1 (5 bases). CDR3 in amino acids: CASSLDPGIYEQYF. The DNA for the CDR3 is TGTGCCAGCAGCTTGGATCCAGGGATCTACGAGCAGTACTTC.